The 14 T cell receptor beta chains reported below all come from one sample, sequenced in a study of T-cell memory formation after mild COVID-19. From the 5' RACE reads, TCRdb called clonotypes with MiXCR, one entry per CDR3 protein. The data hold tens of thousands of distinct CDR3 sequences, with over 11% observed a single time. The sample taken for sequencing was PBMCs or a T cell subset sorted from them (not recorded which). The receptors originated from an adult woman who had mild COVID-19 (a few samples of this study predate the infection). Cell type and time point are not known.

This clonotype has only a few counts. The rearrangement links TRBV5-1 to TRBJ2-1; D perhaps matches TRBD1 (6 bases). Trimming took off 2 bases at V and 0 bases at J, with 12 bases between the two ends. In germline, CDR1 is SGHRS, CDR2 YFSETQ. The CDR3 contains 16 residues. As DNA, the CDR3 is TGCGCCAGCAGCTTACAGGGACAACACTCCTACAATGAGCAGTTCTTC. This translates into CASSLQGQHSYNEQFF.

This clonotype was observed at least ten times. The chain employs TRBV9 and TRBJ2-2; the D is unclear. Germline CDR1 is SGDLS and CDR2 is YYNGEE. Between the trimmed V and J ends, which lost 5 bases and 2 bases, there was a span of 4 bases. The CDR3 is 12 residues long. The CDR3 DNA is TGTGCCAGCAGTTCAAACACCGGGGAGCTGTTTTTT. It specifies CASSSNTGELFF.

V is TRBV6-2 or TRBV6-3 and J is TRBJ2-1, with TRBD2 matching over 7 bases. Trimming took 3 bases from V and 4 from J; bases not matched to a gene: 3. Germline V gives CDR1 MNHEY, CDR2 SVGEGT. This CDR3 comprises 14 residues. The CDR3 region is CASSYGAGYNEQFF. The CDR3 DNA is TGTGCCAGCAGTTATGGAGCGGGGTACAATGAGCAGTTCTTC.

This clonotype has only one observation. The V call is TRBV24-1, the J call TRBJ2-3, with D maybe TRBD2 (6 bases). The germline V gene has CDR1 KGHDR and CDR2 SFDVKD. Trimming pared 1 base from V and 2 bases from J, leaving 12 bases between. The CDR3 has 16 residues. CDR3 bases: TGTGCCACCAGTGATTTCGGGCGGGGCTACACAGATACGCAGTATTTT. This sequence encodes CATSDFGRGYTDTQYF.

This clonotype was counted between two and nine times. Here the CDR3 DNA reads TGCAGCGCTGGTGGCAGTTTGGCCTACGAGCAGTACTTC. Translation gives CSAGGSLAYEQYF. The chain links TRBV29-1 to TRBJ2-7; no clear D. This CDR3 spans 13 amino acids. Trimming stripped 7 bases from V and 2 bases from J, with 15 bases between. Germline CDR1 SQVTM, CDR2 ANQGSEA.

Only a few counts were recorded for this clonotype. This chain joins TRBV29-1 and TRBJ2-7, with 10 bases identical to TRBD1. Per the germline V gene, CDR1 is SQVTM and CDR2 is ANQGSEA. After removal of 6 bases from V and 3 bases from J, the junction contained 5 bases not matched to a gene. The CDR3 covers 13 residues. Here the CDR3 DNA reads TGCAGCGTGAGGACAGGGGGGGGCTACGAGCAGTACTTC. It specifies CSVRTGGGYEQYF.

The chain carries TRBV13 and TRBJ2-4; possibly TRBD2 for D (6 bases). The CDR3 contains 16 residues. The germline V gene has CDR1 PRHDT and CDR2 FYEKMQ (reference sequence). V was trimmed by 5 bases and J by 7 bases, leaving 21 bases between them. This chain's CDR3 is CASSPSSGRHGNIQYF. For the CDR3, the DNA is TGTGCCAGCAGCCCCAGTAGCGGCAGGCACGGGAACATTCAGTACTTC.

This clonotype was seen only a few times. The chain joins TRBV9 to TRBJ2-2, with TRBD2 identical over 8 bases. This CDR3 has 17 amino acids. In germline, CDR1 is SGDLS, CDR2 YYNGEE. The J segment lost 1 base and the V segment lost 0 bases, leaving 5 bases of the junction unmatched. The CDR3 is CASSVAELAGNTGELFF. The CDR3 nucleotides are TGTGCCAGCAGCGTAGCAGAGCTAGCGGGGAACACCGGGGAGCTGTTTTTT.

The chain recombines TRBV7-9 with TRBJ2-7; 8 bases align to TRBD1. CDR1 is SEHNR, CDR2 FQNEAQ, per germline (reference sequence). Trimming took 1 base from V and 2 from J; bases not matched to a gene: 4. The CDR3 totals 15 residues. CDR3 region: CASSLESQGAYEQYF. In DNA form, the CDR3 reads TGTGCCAGCAGCTTAGAGTCACAGGGGGCCTACGAGCAGTACTTC. Full variable domain (outside the CDR3, taken from reference TRBV7-9 and TRBJ2-7): DTGVSQNPRHKITKRGQNVTFRCDPISEHNRLYWYRQTLGQGPEFLTYFQNEAQLEKSRLLSDRFSAERPKGSFSTLEIQRTEQGDSAMYLCASSLESQGAYEQYFGPGTRLTVT.

This clonotype appeared a few times. This rearrangement joins TRBV30 to TRBJ2-7; 9 bases are a match to TRBD1. Germline V gene sequence: CDR1 GTSNPN, CDR2 SVGIG (reference sequence). Trimming took 3 bases from V and 5 from J; bases not matched to a gene: 8. This CDR3 region has 14 residues. The DNA of the CDR3 is TGTGCCTGGAGCAAGGGACAGGGTCTCAACGAGCAGTACTTC. This encodes CAWSKGQGLNEQYF.

Only a few counts were recorded for this clonotype. The chain uses TRBV7-2 and TRBJ2-3; 7 positions match TRBD2. CDR3 length: 16 amino acids. Germline V gene lookup returns CDR1 SGHTA and CDR2 FQGNSA. Unmatched junction bases numbered 6, after V lost 2 bases and J lost 1 base. CDR3 DNA: TGTGCCAGCAGCTTACCGACTAGCACTCGCACAGATACGCAGTATTTT. This gives the protein CASSLPTSTRTDTQYF. The full variable domain, with the rest looked up from reference TRBV7-2 and TRBJ2-3, is GAGVSQSPSNKVTEKGKDVELRCDPISGHTALYWYRQSLGQGLEFLIYFQGNSAPDKSGLPSDRFSAERTGGSVSTLTIQRTQQEDSAVYLCASSLPTSTRTDTQYFGPGTRLTVL.

V usage is TRBV24-1 and J usage is TRBJ2-1, with 9 bases lining up with TRBD2. The CDR3 runs to 15 residues. The germline V gene has CDR1 KGHDR and CDR2 SFDVKD. V lost 4 bases, J lost 8 bases, and 8 bases stayed unmatched. Here the CDR3 reads CATSEGGGRADEQFF. The CDR3 DNA sequence: TGTGCCACCAGTGAGGGCGGCGGGAGGGCCGATGAGCAGTTCTTC.

This sequence joins TRBV27 and TRBJ1-5; TRBD1 is a possible D gene (5 bases). V lost 6 bases and J 3 bases, leaving 15 bases between the germline ends. This CDR3 has 15 residues. The germline V gene has CDR1 MNHEY and CDR2 SMNVEV (reference sequence). CDR3 residues: CASSPDITFNQPQHF. CDR3 nucleotide sequence: TGTGCCAGCAGCCCGGACATCACTTTCAATCAGCCCCAGCATTTT.

This clonotype has a handful of counts. The CDR3 here is CASSPLDTSYNEQFF. CDR3 bases: TGTGCCAGCTCACCCTTAGACACCTCCTACAATGAGCAGTTCTTC. This chain links TRBV18 with TRBJ2-1; no definite D call. The CDR3 runs 15 residues. Germline V gene lookup returns CDR1 KGHSH and CDR2 LQKENI. The V and J ends lost 3 bases and 0 bases respectively, with 9 bases between them. Looking up the rest from reference TRBV18 and TRBJ2-1 gives the full variable domain: NAGVMQNPRHLVRRRGQEARLRCSPMKGHSHVYWYRQLPEEGLKFMVYLQKENIIDESGMPKERFSAEFPKEGPSILRIQQVVRGDSAAYFCASSPLDTSYNEQFFGPGTRLTVL.